These 17 T cell receptor beta chains were sequenced from one sample in a study of cytomegalovirus exposure and HLA in healthy donors. The primer mix had 60 Vbeta and 13 Jbeta primers. The assay was immunoSEQ multiplex PCR, and TCRdb's table has in-frame clones only and misses some. The sample has about 83,000 clones; more than 70% are singletons. The sequenced sample consisted of PBMCs. The source is a man in his fifties or sixties in good health and CMV-seronegative.

V usage is TRBV6-1 and J usage is TRBJ2-1; 12 positions agree with TRBD1. V was pared by 4 bases and J by 4 bases, with 2 bases of the junction left unmatched. The CDR3 loop spans 15 amino acids. In germline, CDR1 is MNHNS, CDR2 SASEGT. Here the CDR3 DNA reads TGTGCCAGCAGTGGGGGACAGGGGGCTTACAATGAGCAGTTCTTC. Protein: CASSGGQGAYNEQFF.

This chain uses TRBV11-2 with TRBJ2-5, with TRBD2 matching 7 bases. The J call is uncertain, as TRBJ2-7 better fits the DNA end. The V gene's germline CDR1 is SGHAT and CDR2 FQNNGV. This CDR3 region has 14 residues. In DNA form, the CDR3 reads TGTGCCAGCACCTGGGGGGGGGTTACCTACGAGCAGTACTTC. Residues: CASTWGGVTYEQYF.

V is TRBV11-2 and J is TRBJ2-5; 8 nucleotides align to TRBD2. V trimming: 3 bases; J trimming: 5 bases; junction bases outside the gene matches: 11. The V gene's germline CDR1 is SGHAT and CDR2 FQNNGV. The CDR3 consists of 16 residues. The CDR3 protein is CASSLLPGGAGETQYF. CDR3 bases: TGTGCCAGCAGCTTGCTCCCCGGGGGGGCGGGGGAGACCCAGTACTTC.

The chain carries TRBV19 and TRBJ1-4; D may be TRBD1 (6 bases). Germline values: CDR1 LNHDA, CDR2 SQIVND (reference sequence). This CDR3 has 15 residues. With 8 bases removed from V and 0 bases from J, the gap between germline ends came to 13 bases. The CDR3 DNA follows: TGTGCCAGTTCCACAGGGACCTCAACTAATGAAAAACTGTTTTTT. It codes for CASSTGTSTNEKLFF.

The chain recombines TRBV9 with TRBJ2-3, with 10 bases that match TRBD2. The CDR3 is 16 amino acids. Germline values: CDR1 SGDLS, CDR2 YYNGEE. Trimming at V came to 4 bases and at J to 0 bases, leaving 5 bases not matched to a gene. The CDR3 spells CASSPYSGGSTDTQYF. CDR3 nucleotide sequence: TGTGCCAGCAGCCCCTATAGCGGGGGGAGCACAGATACGCAGTATTTT. The whole variable domain, filled in from reference TRBV9 and TRBJ2-3, reads DSGVTQTPKHLITATGQRVTLRCSPRSGDLSVYWYQQSLDQGLQFLIQYYNGEERAKGNILERFSAQQFPDLHSELNLSSLELGDSALYFCASSPYSGGSTDTQYFGPGTRLTVL.

The chain joins TRBV18 to TRBJ1-4, with D perhaps matching TRBD1 (5 bases). Per the germline V gene, CDR1 is KGHSH and CDR2 is LQKENI. This CDR3 is 14 amino acids long. The germline V and J ends were trimmed by 0 bases and 10 bases, with 12 bases remaining between them. CDR3 loop: CASSPPSREGKLFF. In nucleotides, the CDR3 is TGTGCCAGCTCACCACCGAGCAGGGAAGGAAAACTGTTTTTT.

Only a few counts were recorded for this clone. The genes are TRBV6-6 and TRBJ1-2; 7 bases are shared with TRBD1. V shed 3 bases, J shed 7 bases, and the junction held 5 bases outside the gene matches. Germline loops: CDR1 MNHNY, CDR2 SVGAGI (reference sequence). The CDR3 contains 13 residues. CDR3 in amino acids: CASSYSPGGGYTF. As DNA, the CDR3 is TGTGCCAGCAGTTATTCCCCAGGGGGTGGCTACACCTTC.

The chain uses TRBV7-8 and TRBJ1-1, with unresolved D. Germline V gene lookup returns CDR1 SGHVS and CDR2 FQNEAQ. This CDR3 contains 14 residues. Trimming pared 5 bases from V and 4 bases from J, leaving 14 bases between. As DNA, the CDR3 is TGTGCCAGCAGCCAAGAGGAGCAGAGCACTGAAGCTTTCTTT. It translates to CASSQEEQSTEAFF.

The genes are TRBV10-3 and TRBJ1-2; D might be TRBD1 (5 bases). The germline V and J ends were trimmed by 4 bases and 6 bases, with 21 bases remaining between them. Germline-derived CDR1 and CDR2 are ENHRY and SYGVKD. This CDR3 has 16 amino acids. The CDR3 is CAISVNPSLGGDGYTF. CDR3 nucleotides: TGTGCCATCAGTGTAAATCCTTCCCTCGGGGGGGATGGCTACACCTTC.

V and J are TRBV5-4 and TRBJ1-4, with no clear D. The length of the CDR3 is 13 residues. The V gene lost 3 bases and the J gene lost 5 bases, with 8 bases spanning the gap. Germline assignment: CDR1 SGHNT and CDR2 YYREEE (reference sequence). CDR3 protein: CASSSAGNEKLFF. The CDR3 DNA sequence: TGTGCCAGCAGCTCCGCCGGGAATGAAAAACTGTTTTTT.

The chain has TRBV9 and TRBJ2-1, with D tentatively TRBD2 (5 bases). CDR3 length equals 14 residues. Per germline, CDR1 SGDLS and CDR2 YYNGEE. V was shortened by 1 base and J by 9 bases, with 14 bases between the two germline ends. The CDR3, as DNA: TGTGCCAGCAGCGTAAAACTAGATGCTTCTGAGCAGTTCTTC. It specifies CASSVKLDASEQFF.

This clone was observed a single time. V and J are TRBV30 and TRBJ2-7; 9 bases align to TRBD1. Looked up from germline, CDR1 is GTSNPN and CDR2 is SVGIG (reference sequence). The CDR3 runs to 13 residues. V was clipped by 5 bases and J by 6 bases; unmatched bases: 8. CDR3 bases: TGTGCCTGGGGGGGACAGGGTTTTTTCGAGCAGTACTTC. This gives the protein CAWGGQGFFEQYF.

This clone was seen more than once but under ten times. The chain links TRBV7-6 to TRBJ1-5, with 9 bases that match TRBD1. CDR1 and CDR2 from the germline V gene are SGHVS and FNYEAQ. J was trimmed by 4 bases and V by 3 bases; bases with no gene match: 7. CDR3 length equals 16 residues. The CDR3 region has the DNA TGTGCCAGCAGCTTCAGACAGGGGGGGTGGAATCAGCCCCAGCATTTT. Translated: CASSFRQGGWNQPQHF.

In its sample, this clone was seen a few times. The rearrangement links TRBV18 to TRBJ1-1, with D uncertain. CDR3 size: 13 residues. The ends were cut back, 6 bases at V and 4 bases at J, with 12 bases in the middle. Germline CDR1 KGHSH, CDR2 LQKENI. CDR3 region: CASSMIGFTEAFF. CDR3 in DNA: TGTGCCAGCTCGATGATCGGGTTCACTGAAGCTTTCTTT.

The chain has TRBV7-2 and TRBJ1-1; D is perhaps TRBD1 (5 bases). CDR3 length: 15 amino acids. The germline V gene encodes CDR1 SGHTA and CDR2 FQGNSA. Trimming stripped 1 base from V and 4 bases from J, with 13 bases between. The CDR3 bases are TGTGCCAGCAGCTTAGATATCTGGGGGGGCACTGAAGCTTTCTTT. Translated: CASSLDIWGGTEAFF.

The rearrangement links TRBV6-6 to TRBJ2-5; a weak D match, TRBD2 (6 bases). V lost 2 bases to trimming and J lost 3 bases, with 13 bases between them. Germline assignment: CDR1 MNHNY and CDR2 SVGAGI (reference sequence). This CDR3 region has 15 residues. CDR3: CASSYREVGEETQYF. The CDR3 bases are TGTGCCAGCAGTTACAGGGAGGTTGGGGAAGAGACCCAGTACTTC.

The chain joins TRBV2 to TRBJ2-7; the match to TRBD1 covers 7 bases. This CDR3 has 13 residues. With V trimmed by 3 bases and J by 5 bases, 4 bases remained unmatched. The germline gives CDR1 SNHLY, CDR2 FYNNEI. CDR3 protein: CASSETGLHEQYF. In DNA, the CDR3 is TGTGCCAGCAGTGAGACAGGGCTGCACGAGCAGTACTTC.